The clone carrying this T cell receptor (beta chain) has just a few counts. Its target is not known. The sequenced template was cDNA made from the entire isolated RNA. Assay used: immunoSEQ multiplex PCR; TCRdb lists only in-frame clones, some missing. The sample includes over 150,000 clones, 10% to 13% of them seen just once. Germline assignment: CDR1 SGHDT and CDR2 YYEEEE. The CDR3 is 15 amino acids. The ends lost 4 bases at V and 1 base at J; junction bases unmatched: 5. This sample is drawn from a study of beta chain features in type 1 diabetes. The study, taken as a whole, reports: The study found moderately but significantly shorter TCRB CDR3s in all four CD4+ subsets of Type 1 diabetes patients. Naive, central memory and regulatory TCRB repertoires appeared more similar among patients than healthy donors. A pattern of fewer insertions and more deletions at VDJ junctions was seen in type 1 diabetes patients.

The authors sorted CD4+ naive, central memory, regulatory and stem cell-like memory cells via CD45RO/CCR7/CD25/CD127/CD95/CD27. Populations isolated by sorting all had purity greater than 95%. The chain carries TRBV5-6 and TRBJ1-5; 7 nucleotides agree with TRBD1. The source is a young man with type 1 diabetes. The material sequenced was central memory CD4+ T cells from blood. The CDR3 loop is CASSRPTGSNQPQHF. Written as DNA, the CDR3 is TGTGCCAGCAGCCGGCCGACAGGGAGCAATCAGCCCCAGCATTTT.